The entry that follows covers one T cell receptor beta chain sequence. Its antigen is unidentified. Other DNA sequences in this sample translate to the same CDR3. This sample is part of a study of shared clonotypes between healthy human individuals. On the study more broadly: CD4 naive and memory got three plates each, CD8 naive two, CD8 memory one. Study outcomes and limitations: Estimated clonotype richness was generally higher in naive than memory subsets.

On sorted subsets, replicate PCRs used roughly 220 ng DNA, or 31,000 or so T cell genomes. The table came from immunoSEQ multiplex PCR; TCRdb's copy has only in-frame clones and leaves some out. The repertoire holds fewer than 1.6 million clones, with 97% to 99% as singletons. The CDR3 spans 13 residues. Germline V gives CDR1 SGHNT, CDR2 YYREEE (reference sequence). V lost 2 bases to trimming and J lost 5 bases, with 10 bases between them. Input material: naive CD4+ T cells sorted from blood. The subset was: CD45RA+ positively selected. V and J are TRBV5-4 and TRBJ2-5; D is possibly TRBD1 or TRBD2 (6 bases each). The source of this sequence is a man aged 25 to 45 in good health. CDR3 sequence: CASSFGGGETQYF. The CDR3 region has the DNA TGTGCCAGCAGCTTTGGAGGGGGGGAGACCCAGTACTTC.